A single sample is the source of the 29 T cell receptor beta chains below, sequenced in a study of Graves' ophthalmopathy and Graves' hyperthyroidism. The authors amplified TCR beta CDR3 regions, and they did so from RNA transcripts for repertoire sequencing. An initial RT-PCR round employing HTBI primers preceded a second-round multiplex PCR. MiXCR was run by TCRdb on the multiplex PCR reads, yielding one entry per CDR3 protein. The sample contains about 400,000 distinct CDR3 sequences, approximately 20% of which appear only once. Sequenced: peripheral blood. These receptors were collected from a woman under 30 with Graves' ophthalmopathy.

This clonotype was observed a few times. The rearrangement uses TRBV20-1 and TRBJ1-3; 8 nucleotides match TRBD1. Losses at the gene ends were 6 bases for V and 0 bases for J; bases not matched to a gene: 4. CDR1 DFQATT and CDR2 SNEGSKA come from the germline V gene (reference sequence). The CDR3 contains 14 residues. The CDR3 spells CSAIGQGSGNTIYF. CDR3 bases: TGCAGTGCGATCGGACAGGGCTCTGGAAACACCATATATTTT.

This clonotype was recorded at least ten times. This chain links TRBV19 with TRBJ2-2; D is uncertain. The CDR3 extends over 13 amino acids. The V and J ends lost 10 bases and 1 base respectively, with 10 bases between them. Germline V gene data show CDR1 as LNHDA and CDR2 as SQIVND (reference sequence). The CDR3 spells CATKNRNTGELFF. CDR3 in DNA: TGTGCCACGAAGAACCGGAACACCGGGGAGCTGTTTTTT.

This clonotype was observed many times. The chain has TRBV5-1 and TRBJ2-7; D uncertain. Per germline, CDR1 SGHRS and CDR2 YFSETQ. Trimming took off 1 base at V and 6 bases at J, with 14 bases between the two ends. The CDR3 consists of 14 residues. The CDR3 coding sequence is TGCGCCAGCAGCTTGAATGTGGGTACGGCCGAGCAGTACTTC. It codes for CASSLNVGTAEQYF.

This clonotype was counted many times. The chain recombines TRBV7-9 with TRBJ2-7, with a possible D match to TRBD1 (6 bases). CDR3 length: 14 amino acids. The germline gives CDR1 SEHNR, CDR2 FQNEAQ (reference sequence). V shed 1 base and J shed 7 bases, with 14 bases lying between them. CDR3 nucleotides: TGTGCCAGCAGCTTAGACCGGGACACCGGGGAGCAGTACTTC. As protein: CASSLDRDTGEQYF.

The chain joins TRBV2 to TRBJ1-2, with unresolved D. CDR1 is SNHLY and CDR2 is FYNNEI in the germline V gene. The CDR3 is made up of 14 amino acids. V was pared by 10 bases and J by 10 bases, with 25 bases between. This CDR3 is CATTAWVSGGVYTF. The CDR3 DNA is TGTGCCACCACGGCGTGGGTGTCAGGTGGGGTCTACACCTTC.

This clonotype was observed at least ten times. Here the CDR3 reads CASSHLTEVGKNIQYF. CDR3 nucleotides: TGTGCCAGCAGCCACCTGACAGAGGTCGGCAAAAACATTCAGTACTTC. The genes are TRBV7-2 and TRBJ2-4; D perhaps matches TRBD1 (5 bases). Trimming removed 5 bases from V and 3 bases from J, with 17 bases in between. This CDR3 is built from 16 residues. CDR1 SGHTA and CDR2 FQGNSA come from the germline V gene.

The genes are TRBV12-3 or TRBV12-4 and TRBJ2-7, with D hard to call. The germline V and J ends were trimmed by 5 bases and 6 bases, with 11 bases remaining between them. The CDR3 covers 12 residues. CDR3 region: CASSNSLGEQYF. The CDR3 DNA follows: TGTGCCAGCAGTAATAGTCTTGGCGAGCAGTACTTC.

This clonotype appeared many times. The chain is built from TRBV9 and TRBJ2-7, with D perhaps TRBD1 or TRBD2 (5 bases each). Germline V CDR1 and CDR2: SGDLS, YYNGEE. V lost 0 bases, J lost 2 bases, and 12 bases lay in between. The CDR3 covers 15 residues. The CDR3 sequence is CASSVGGTATYEQYF. CDR3 nucleotide sequence: TGTGCCAGCAGCGTAGGGGGGACGGCGACCTACGAGCAGTACTTC.

This clonotype was picked up many times. V and J are TRBV24-1 and TRBJ1-1; 8 bases fit TRBD1. With 2 bases clipped from V and 3 bases from J, the junction kept 7 bases outside the gene matches. The CDR3 sequence is 16 residues long. CDR1 is KGHDR and CDR2 is SFDVKD in the germline V gene. CDR3 in amino acids: CATSDSRRGPDTEAFF. The CDR3 region has the DNA TGTGCCACCAGTGATTCCCGCAGGGGGCCAGACACTGAAGCTTTCTTT.

This clonotype was seen at least ten times. The chain joins TRBV9 to TRBJ1-6; no clear D gene. From germline, CDR1 is SGDLS and CDR2 YYNGEE. Deletions cut 0 bases from V and 8 bases from J, with 12 bases between. The CDR3 is 15 residues long. CDR3 nucleotides: TGTGCCAGCAGCGTAGGAGGGAGCCTAGATTCACCCCTCCACTTT. Protein: CASSVGGSLDSPLHF.

The sample holds many counts of this clonotype. The genes are TRBV19 and TRBJ2-7, with a possible D match to TRBD2 (5 bases). Germline CDR1 and CDR2: LNHDA and SQIVND (reference sequence). Between the trimmed V and J ends, which lost 7 bases and 0 bases, there was a span of 10 bases. This CDR3 has 13 amino acids. The CDR3 reads CASTPRGSYEQYF. The CDR3, as DNA: TGTGCCAGTACCCCCCGGGGCTCCTACGAGCAGTACTTC.

This clonotype was recorded many times. V is TRBV4-1 and J is TRBJ2-6; no clear D. V lost 6 bases, J lost 0 bases, and 18 bases lay in between. CDR1 MGHRA and CDR2 YSYEKL come from the germline V gene. This CDR3 region has 18 residues. The CDR3 coding sequence is TGCGCCAGCAGTGGGCTCGTTGGGATTAGCTCTGGGGCCAACGTCCTGACTTTC. Translated: CASSGLVGISSGANVLTF.

The sample holds many counts of this clonotype. Mismatch with germline at one junction end may stem from a read error. The V and J genes are TRBV29-1 and TRBJ2-2; 8 bases are shared with TRBD2. The CDR3 totals 15 residues. Germline CDR1 is SQVTM and CDR2 is ANQGSEA. The CDR3 DNA reads as TGCAGCGCGACATTTCGGGGACTAGACACCGGGGAGCTGCTTTTT. Translation gives CSATFRGLDTGELLF.

This chain links TRBV6-2 or TRBV6-3 with TRBJ2-7; perhaps D is TRBD1 or TRBD2 (6 bases each). Germline lookup yields CDR1 MNHEY and CDR2 SVGEGT. V lost 6 bases and J lost 7, with 19 bases in between. This CDR3 region has 14 residues. The CDR3 loop is CASRAEGETGEQYF. The CDR3 nucleotides are TGTGCCAGCAGGGCGGAGGGGGAAACCGGGGAGCAGTACTTC.

This clonotype was recorded at least ten times. V usage is TRBV19 and J usage is TRBJ1-1; tentatively, D is TRBD1 (6 bases). CDR1 is LNHDA and CDR2 is SQIVND in the germline V gene (reference sequence). The CDR3 runs 13 residues. V was pared by 5 bases and J by 5 bases, with 12 bases between. The CDR3 bases are TGTGCCAGTAGTTTAACAGGGAGTACTGAAGCTTTCTTT. Protein product: CASSLTGSTEAFF.

There are many counts of this clonotype. This chain uses TRBV27 with TRBJ1-6; D gene uncertain. Germline V gene lookup returns CDR1 MNHEY and CDR2 SMNVEV (reference sequence). The CDR3 spans 14 residues. The germline V and J ends were trimmed by 6 bases and 3 bases, with 9 bases remaining between them. CDR3 region: CASSPGFYNSPLHF. The CDR3 nucleotides read TGTGCCAGCAGCCCAGGCTTCTATAATTCACCCCTCCACTTT.

The sample holds many counts of this clonotype. The V and J genes are TRBV11-2 and TRBJ2-7, with D tentatively TRBD2 (6 bases). Germline lookup yields CDR1 SGHAT and CDR2 FQNNGV. Trimming left V 3 bases short and J 2 bases short, with 14 bases between. This CDR3 spans 15 amino acids. The CDR3 loop reads CASSFLADSAYEQYF. The CDR3 nucleotides read TGTGCCAGCAGCTTCTTAGCGGACTCAGCCTACGAGCAGTACTTC.

There are many counts of this clonotype. This clone may be a read error of a much larger clone one base away. This chain links TRBV5-4 with TRBJ2-7; D may be TRBD1 (5 bases). This CDR3 has 13 residues. The germline V gene has CDR1 SGHNT and CDR2 YYREEE (reference sequence). V lost 3 bases to trimming and J lost 2 bases, with 9 bases between them. For the CDR3, the DNA is TGTGCCAGCAGCTCCCGACAGACCTACGAGCAGTACTTC. Translated, it gives CASSSRQTYEQYF.

This clonotype was seen ten or more times. The gene calls are TRBV6-5 and TRBJ2-7; D is possibly TRBD1 (6 bases). The ends were cut back, 2 bases at V and 2 bases at J, with 13 bases in the middle. Per the germline V gene, CDR1 is MNHEY and CDR2 is SVGAGI. The CDR3 runs 15 residues. CDR3 sequence (DNA): TGTGCCAGCAGTTACGGTCGGACAGATACCTACGAGCAGTACTTC. It yields the protein CASSYGRTDTYEQYF.

This clonotype was detected many times. This rearrangement joins TRBV25-1 to TRBJ1-5; no reliable D call. This CDR3 has 13 residues. Per the germline V gene, CDR1 is MGHDK and CDR2 is SYGVNS. V gave up 4 bases and J gave up 6 bases, with 10 bases separating them. The CDR3 region has the DNA TGTGCCAGCAGTGTAGGCGGGGTTCAGCCCCAGCATTTT. This sequence encodes CASSVGGVQPQHF. The full variable domain, rest sourced from reference TRBV25-1 and TRBJ1-5, is EADIYQTPRYLVIGTGKKITLECSQTMGHDKMYWYQQDPGMELHLIHYSYGVNSTEKGDLSSESTVSRIRTEHFPLTLESARPSHTSQYLCASSVGGVQPQHFGDGTRLSIL.

This clonotype was seen repeatedly, ten times or more. V is TRBV5-1 and J is TRBJ2-7; 9 nucleotides align to TRBD1. The germline V gene encodes CDR1 SGHRS and CDR2 YFSETQ. The CDR3 runs to 15 residues. V lost 5 bases to trimming and J lost 6 bases; unmatched junction nucleotides: 12. The CDR3, as DNA: TGCGCCAGCAGGCTTGGGACAGGGAGCTGGGTCGAGCAGTACTTC. The encoded protein is CASRLGTGSWVEQYF.

The rearrangement joins TRBV2 to TRBJ2-5; D remains unclear. Trimming cost V 4 bases and J 4 bases, with 10 bases left between them. Per the germline V gene, CDR1 is SNHLY and CDR2 is FYNNEI. This CDR3 has 13 residues. The DNA of the CDR3 is TGTGCCAGCAGTGTTCATCGTTCAGAGACCCAGTACTTC. It yields the protein CASSVHRSETQYF. The full variable domain, completed using reference TRBV2 and TRBJ2-5, is EPEVTQTPSHQVTQMGQEVILRCVPISNHLYFYWYRQILGQKVEFLVSFYNNEISEKSEIFDDQFSVERPDGSNFTLKIRSTKLEDSAMYFCASSVHRSETQYFGPGTRLLVL.

This clonotype was seen many times. V is TRBV4-3 and J is TRBJ2-7; D is perhaps TRBD1 or TRBD2 (5 bases each). This CDR3 comprises 13 residues. V dropped 3 bases and J dropped 4 bases, with 10 bases sitting between them. CDR1 and CDR2 from the germline V gene are LGHNA and YSLEER. CDR3 protein: CASSHAWGYEQYF. CDR3 nucleotide sequence: TGCGCCAGCAGCCACGCTTGGGGGTACGAGCAGTACTTC.

This clonotype was observed at least ten times. This sequence joins TRBV12-5 and TRBJ1-1; possibly TRBD1 for D (5 bases). V dropped 6 bases and J dropped 5 bases, with 13 bases sitting between them. Looked up from germline, CDR1 is LGHNT and CDR2 is FRNRAP. The CDR3 totals 13 residues. The CDR3 DNA follows: TGTGCTAGTGGCCTCGGGCCAGGGACTGAAGCTTTCTTT. Amino acid sequence: CASGLGPGTEAFF.

In its sample, this clonotype was seen many times. V usage is TRBV4-1 and J usage is TRBJ1-1; maybe TRBD1 (5 bases). V was clipped by 5 bases and J by 1 base, with 11 bases between them. Looked up from germline, CDR1 is MGHRA and CDR2 is YSYEKL. This CDR3 is 14 amino acids long. CDR3 residues: CASSGWGKNTEAFF. As DNA, the CDR3 is TGCGCCAGCAGCGGCTGGGGGAAGAACACTGAAGCTTTCTTT.

In this sample, this clonotype turned up many times. The chain uses TRBV7-3 and TRBJ1-1; D may be TRBD1 (6 bases). Germline-derived CDR1 and CDR2 are SGHTA and FQGTGA. CDR3 length: 14 residues. Trimming pared 4 bases from V and 7 bases from J, leaving 16 bases between. DNA for the CDR3: TGTGCCAGCAGCTCCTACAGGGAGGTTGTTGAAGCTTTCTTT. It translates to CASSSYREVVEAFF. Variable domain in full (rest from reference TRBV7-3 and TRBJ1-1): GAGVSQTPSNKVTEKGKYVELRCDPISGHTALYWYRQSLGQGPEFLIYFQGTGAADDSGLPNDRFFAVRPEGSVSTLKIQRTERGDSAVYLCASSSYREVVEAFFGQGTRLTVV.

This clonotype was seen many times. V is TRBV7-2 and J is TRBJ2-7; D unclear. CDR3 length: 14 residues. The V gene's germline CDR1 is SGHTA and CDR2 FQGNSA. V gave up 5 bases and J gave up 2 bases, with 13 bases separating them. The CDR3 protein is CASSLIPGPYEQYF. In DNA form, the CDR3 reads TGTGCCAGCAGCCTCATACCAGGACCCTACGAGCAGTACTTC.

This clonotype has a count of ten or more. The chain combines TRBV15 with TRBJ2-3, with TRBD2 identical over 7 bases. Looked up from germline, CDR1 is LNHNV and CDR2 is YYDKDF (reference sequence). With 1 base clipped from V and 4 bases from J, the junction kept 8 bases outside the gene matches. This CDR3 has 16 amino acids. For the CDR3, the DNA is TGTGCCACCAGCAGAGTTTGGAGCGGGAATGCAGATACGCAGTATTTT. It codes for CATSRVWSGNADTQYF.

This clonotype occurred a few times. The CDR3 nucleotides are TGTGCCAGCAGTTACTCCCCCGGGAGGGGTAACTATGGCTACACCTTC. It codes for CASSYSPGRGNYGYTF. The chain uses TRBV6-5 and TRBJ1-2; a weak D match, TRBD1 (5 bases). The V end lost 0 bases, the J end lost 1 base, and 12 bases lay between the germline ends. Germline loops: CDR1 MNHEY, CDR2 SVGAGI. This CDR3 region has 16 residues.